This is a list of T cell receptor beta chains from one sample in a study of T cells in Graves' hyperthyroidism and ophthalmopathy. TCRdb redid the calling of the multiplex PCR reads with MiXCR, one entry per CDR3 protein. The sample contains hundreds of thousands of distinct CDR3 sequences, approximately 14% of which appear only once. The source material was blood. Receptor source: a young woman with Graves' hyperthyroidism. CDR3s include the opening cysteine and the closing phenylalanine or tryptophan. A D gene is named only where the DNA matches it firmly. Rows may omit the clone size; those that give it use once, few, many or a size class.

CDR3 length	D gene	clone size	V gene	J gene	CDR3 protein	CDR3 DNA
13	.	.	TRBV6-6	TRBJ2-3	CASSYGLADTQYF	TGTGCCAGCAGTTACGGGCTAGCAGATACGCAGTATTTT
14	.	few	TRBV5-1	TRBJ2-5	CASSLEAVQETQYF	TGCGCCAGCAGCTTGGAGGCAGTCCAAGAGACCCAGTACTTC
19	TRBD2	many	TRBV12-3/TRBV12-4	TRBJ2-5	CASSSPNPGLAGPGGTQYF	TGTGCCAGCAGTTCCCCTAACCCGGGACTAGCGGGGCCCGGAGGGACCCAGTACTTC
12	TRBD1	many	TRBV12-3/TRBV12-4	TRBJ2-1	CASRGQGDEQFF	TGTGCCAGCAGGGGACAGGGGGATGAGCAGTTCTTC
17	.	.	TRBV20-1	TRBJ2-7	CSAPTSLTSHALYEQYF	TGCAGTGCTCCGACTAGTCTAACCTCCCACGCCCTCTACGAGCAGTACTTC
16	TRBD2	many	TRBV7-9	TRBJ2-3	CASSRLAGGRTDTQYF	TGTGCCAGCAGCCGCTTAGCGGGGGGACGCACAGATACGCAGTATTTT
16	TRBD1	many	TRBV6-1	TRBJ2-7	CASSEIAGTGTYEQYF	TGTGCCAGCAGTGAAATAGCAGGGACAGGGACCTACGAGCAGTACTTC
16	TRBD2	.	TRBV10-2	TRBJ2-3	CASSVTSGGSTDTQYF	TGCGCCAGCAGCGTAACTAGCGGGGGCTCCACAGATACGCAGTATTTT
13	.	many	TRBV5-1	TRBJ2-1	CASSGLYGDEQFF	TGCGCCAGCAGTGGTCTATACGGAGATGAGCAGTTCTTC
14	TRBD1	few	TRBV5-1	TRBJ2-5	CASSASTGTETQYF	TGCGCCAGCAGCGCCTCGACAGGGACCGAGACCCAGTACTTC
15	TRBD2	.	TRBV28	TRBJ2-7	CASSLRLAGRCEQYF	TGTGCCAGCAGTTTAAGACTAGCGGGGCGCTGCGAGCAGTACTTC
15	TRBD2	many	TRBV12-3/TRBV12-4	TRBJ2-7	CASTPSGRAAHEQYF	TGTGCCAGCACCCCTAGCGGGAGGGCCGCCCACGAGCAGTACTTC
15	.	many	TRBV5-1	TRBJ1-4	CASSLSGTVSEKLFF	TGCGCCAGCAGCTTGAGCGGGACGGTTAGTGAAAAACTGTTTTTT